The entry below gives a single TCR beta chain sequence along with its context. What it recognizes is unknown. The V segment lost 0 bases and the J segment 11 bases; nucleotides outside the gene matches: 5. This CDR3 has 13 amino acids. The V gene's germline CDR1 is LGHDT and CDR2 YNNKEL (reference sequence). The data were taken from a study of Graves' ophthalmopathy and Graves' hyperthyroidism. Amplification of the TCR beta CDR3 regions used RNA transcripts (as template). Following a first-round RT-PCR that used HTBI primers, a second-round multiplex PCR was carried out. TCRdb reprocessed the multiplex PCR reads via MiXCR and lists one record per CDR3 protein. The sample records 360,000 or so distinct CDR3 sequences, about 18% being singletons. Study-wide results and caveats: The model predicted progression of ophthalmopathy with a sensitivity of roughly 69%, and its specificity was about 76%.

This clonotype originated in a woman between 18 and 29 years old with Graves' ophthalmopathy. Sequencing used peripheral blood. This rearrangement joins TRBV3-1 to TRBJ1-1; 8 bases fit TRBD1. The CDR3 DNA reads as TGTGCCAGCAGCCAAGATCGGACAGGGCGGGCTTTCTTT. It specifies CASSQDRTGRAFF. Supplemented by reference TRBV3-1 and TRBJ1-1, the full variable domain reads DTAVSQTPKYLVTQMGNDKSIKCEQNLGHDTMYWYKQDSKKFLKIMFSYNNKELIINETVPNRFSPKSPDKAHLNLHINSLELGDSAVYFCASSQDRTGRAFFGQGTRLTVV.